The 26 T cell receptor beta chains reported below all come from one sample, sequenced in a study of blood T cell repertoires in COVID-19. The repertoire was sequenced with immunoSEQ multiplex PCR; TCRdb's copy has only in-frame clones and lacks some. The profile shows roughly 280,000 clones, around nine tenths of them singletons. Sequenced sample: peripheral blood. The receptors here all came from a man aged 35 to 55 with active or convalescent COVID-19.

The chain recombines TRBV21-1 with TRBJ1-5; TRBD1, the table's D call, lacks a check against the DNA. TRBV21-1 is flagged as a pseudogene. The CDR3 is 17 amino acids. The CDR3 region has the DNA TGTGCCAGCAGCATCCCTGGGGGCAGGCGAAACAATCAGCCCCAGCATTTT. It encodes CASSIPGGRRNNQPQHF.

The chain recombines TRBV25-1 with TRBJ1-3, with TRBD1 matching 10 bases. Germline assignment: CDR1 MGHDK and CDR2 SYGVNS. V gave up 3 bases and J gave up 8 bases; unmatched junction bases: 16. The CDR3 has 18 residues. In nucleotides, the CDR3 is TGTGCCAGCAGTGATAGACTGGGACAGGGGCGGGTCCGAGACACCATATATTTT. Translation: CASSDRLGQGRVRDTIYF.

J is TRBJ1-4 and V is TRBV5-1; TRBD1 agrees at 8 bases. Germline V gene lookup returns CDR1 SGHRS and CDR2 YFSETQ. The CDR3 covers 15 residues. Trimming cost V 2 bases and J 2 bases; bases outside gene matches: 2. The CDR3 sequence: CASSLSGGTNEKLFF. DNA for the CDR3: TGCGCCAGCAGCTTATCAGGGGGCACTAATGAAAAACTGTTTTTT. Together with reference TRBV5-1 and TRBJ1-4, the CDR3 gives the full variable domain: KAGVTQTPRYLIKTRGQQVTLSCSPISGHRSVSWYQQTPGQGLQFLFEYFSETQRNKGNFPGRFSGRQFSNSRSEMNVSTLELGDSALYLCASSLSGGTNEKLFFGSGTQLSVL.

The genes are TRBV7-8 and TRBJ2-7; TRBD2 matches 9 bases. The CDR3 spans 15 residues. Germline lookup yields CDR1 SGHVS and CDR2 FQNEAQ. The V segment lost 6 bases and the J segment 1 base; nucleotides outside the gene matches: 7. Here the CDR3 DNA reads TGTGCCAGCAGTAGTTTGCGGGAGGGATCCTACGAGCAGTACTTC. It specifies CASSSLREGSYEQYF. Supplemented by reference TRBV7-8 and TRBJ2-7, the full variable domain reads GAGVSQSPRYKVAKRGQDVALRCDPISGHVSLFWYQQALGQGPEFLTYFQNEAQLDKSGLPSDRFFAERPEGSVSTLKIQRTQQEDSAVYLCASSSLREGSYEQYFGPGTRLTVT.

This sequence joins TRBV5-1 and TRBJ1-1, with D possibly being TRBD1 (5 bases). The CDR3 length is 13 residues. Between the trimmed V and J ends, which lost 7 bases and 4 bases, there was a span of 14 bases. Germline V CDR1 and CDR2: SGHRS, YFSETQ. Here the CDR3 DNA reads TGCGCCAGCTGGCGGGGGGATGGCACTGAAGCTTTCTTT. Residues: CASWRGDGTEAFF. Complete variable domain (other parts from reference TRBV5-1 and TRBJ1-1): KAGVTQTPRYLIKTRGQQVTLSCSPISGHRSVSWYQQTPGQGLQFLFEYFSETQRNKGNFPGRFSGRQFSNSRSEMNVSTLELGDSALYLCASWRGDGTEAFFGQGTRLTVV.

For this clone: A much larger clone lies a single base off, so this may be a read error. The CDR3: CASAGDMNTEAFF. In DNA, the CDR3 is TGTGCCAGCGCGGGGGACATGAACACTGAAGCTTTCTTT. This chain links TRBV13 with TRBJ1-1, with D possibly matching TRBD1 (6 bases). V shed 8 bases and J shed 0 bases, with 10 bases lying between them. CDR3 length equals 13 residues. Germline V gene lookup returns CDR1 PRHDT and CDR2 FYEKMQ (reference sequence).

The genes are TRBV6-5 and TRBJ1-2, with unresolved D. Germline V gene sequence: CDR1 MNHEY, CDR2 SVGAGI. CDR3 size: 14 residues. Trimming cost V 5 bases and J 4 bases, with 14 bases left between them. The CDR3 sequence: CASSRTGGPYGYTF. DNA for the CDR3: TGTGCCAGCAGTAGGACCGGAGGGCCCTATGGCTACACCTTC.

The CDR3 region is CASSHGTGASVPYTDTQYF. The CDR3 nucleotides read TGCGCCAGCAGCCACGGGACAGGGGCGAGTGTTCCGTACACAGATACGCAGTATTTT. The V gene is TRBV5-1, the J gene TRBJ2-3; TRBD1 matches at 10 bases. The CDR3 contains 19 residues. The germline gives CDR1 SGHRS, CDR2 YFSETQ. Trimming at V came to 4 bases and at J to 2 bases, leaving 16 bases not matched to a gene.

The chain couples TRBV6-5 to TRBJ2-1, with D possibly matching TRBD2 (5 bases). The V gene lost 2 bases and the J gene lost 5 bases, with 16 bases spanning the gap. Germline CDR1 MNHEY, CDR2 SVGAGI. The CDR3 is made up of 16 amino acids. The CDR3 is CASSYPARGGNNEQFF. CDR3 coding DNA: TGTGCCAGCAGTTACCCGGCCCGGGGTGGAAACAATGAGCAGTTCTTC.

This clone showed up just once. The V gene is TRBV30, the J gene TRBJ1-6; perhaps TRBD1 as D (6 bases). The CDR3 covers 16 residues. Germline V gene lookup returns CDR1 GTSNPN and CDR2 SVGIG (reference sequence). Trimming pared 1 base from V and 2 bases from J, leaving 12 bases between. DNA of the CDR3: TGTGCCTGGAGTGGCCGCAGGGGCACCTATAATTCACCCCTCCACTTT. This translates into CAWSGRRGTYNSPLHF. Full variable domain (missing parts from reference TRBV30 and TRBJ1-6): SQTIHQWPATLVQPVGSPLSLECTVEGTSNPNLYWYRQAAGRGLQLLFYSVGIGQISSEVPQNLSASRPQDRQFILSSKKLLLSDSGFYLCAWSGRRGTYNSPLHFGNGTRLTVT.

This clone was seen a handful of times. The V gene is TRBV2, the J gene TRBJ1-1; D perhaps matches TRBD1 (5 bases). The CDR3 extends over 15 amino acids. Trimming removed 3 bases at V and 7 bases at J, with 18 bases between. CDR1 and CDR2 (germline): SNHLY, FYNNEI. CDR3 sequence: CASSEREGTGFEAFF. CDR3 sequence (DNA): TGTGCCAGCAGTGAGCGGGAGGGGACGGGGTTTGAAGCTTTCTTT.

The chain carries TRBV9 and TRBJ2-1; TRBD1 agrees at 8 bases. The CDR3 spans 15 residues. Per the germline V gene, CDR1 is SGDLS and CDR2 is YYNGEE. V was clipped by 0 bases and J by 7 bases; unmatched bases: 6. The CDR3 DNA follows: TGTGCCAGCAGCGTAGCTAGACAGGGGACGAATGAGCAGTTCTTC. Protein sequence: CASSVARQGTNEQFF.

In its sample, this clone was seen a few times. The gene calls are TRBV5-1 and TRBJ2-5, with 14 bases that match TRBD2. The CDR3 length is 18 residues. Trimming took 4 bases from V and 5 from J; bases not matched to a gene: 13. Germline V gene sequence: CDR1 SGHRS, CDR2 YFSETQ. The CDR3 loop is CASSAGLAGDPATETQYF. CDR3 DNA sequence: TGCGCCAGCAGCGCGGGACTAGCGGGAGATCCGGCTACGGAGACCCAGTACTTC.

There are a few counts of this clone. The CDR3 DNA reads TGTGCCATCAGTGTGGACATGACGTGGGACACCATATATTTT. Protein: CAISVDMTWDTIYF. V is TRBV10-3 and J is TRBJ1-3, with D possibly matching TRBD1 (5 bases). V was cut by 4 bases and J by 8 bases, with 15 bases left in between. In germline, CDR1 is ENHRY, CDR2 SYGVKD. This CDR3 has 14 amino acids.

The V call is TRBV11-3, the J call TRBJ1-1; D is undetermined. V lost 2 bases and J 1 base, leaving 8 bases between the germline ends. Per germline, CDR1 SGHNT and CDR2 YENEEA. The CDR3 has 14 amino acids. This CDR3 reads CASSLNGRNTEAFF. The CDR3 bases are TGTGCCAGCAGCTTAAACGGGAGGAACACTGAAGCTTTCTTT.

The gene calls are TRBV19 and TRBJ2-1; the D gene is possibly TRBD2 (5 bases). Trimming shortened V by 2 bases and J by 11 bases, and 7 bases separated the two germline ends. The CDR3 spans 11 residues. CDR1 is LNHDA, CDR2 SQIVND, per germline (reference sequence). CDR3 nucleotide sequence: TGTGCCAGTAGTATAACGGGAAAGCAGTTCTTC. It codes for CASSITGKQFF.

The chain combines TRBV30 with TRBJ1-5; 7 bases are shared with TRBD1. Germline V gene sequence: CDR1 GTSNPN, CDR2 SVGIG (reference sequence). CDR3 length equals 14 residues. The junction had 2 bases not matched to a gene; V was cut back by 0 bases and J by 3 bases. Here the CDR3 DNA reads TGTGCCTGGAGTGTGACAGGGATCAATCAGCCCCAGCATTTT. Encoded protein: CAWSVTGINQPQHF. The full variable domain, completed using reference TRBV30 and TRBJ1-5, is SQTIHQWPATLVQPVGSPLSLECTVEGTSNPNLYWYRQAAGRGLQLLFYSVGIGQISSEVPQNLSASRPQDRQFILSSKKLLLSDSGFYLCAWSVTGINQPQHFGDGTRLSIL.

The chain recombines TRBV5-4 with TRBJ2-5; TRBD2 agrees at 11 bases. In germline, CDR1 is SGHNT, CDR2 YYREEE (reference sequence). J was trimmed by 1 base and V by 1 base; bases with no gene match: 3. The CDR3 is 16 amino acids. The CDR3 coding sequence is TGTGCCAGCAGCTTGATACTAGCGGGGGCCCAAGAGACCCAGTACTTC. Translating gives CASSLILAGAQETQYF.

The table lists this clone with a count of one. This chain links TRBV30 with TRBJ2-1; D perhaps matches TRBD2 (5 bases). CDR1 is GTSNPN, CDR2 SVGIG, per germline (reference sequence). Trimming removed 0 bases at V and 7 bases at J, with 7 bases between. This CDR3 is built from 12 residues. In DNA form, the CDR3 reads TGTGCCTGGAGTGTCGGGGAGAATGAGCAGTTCTTC. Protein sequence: CAWSVGENEQFF.

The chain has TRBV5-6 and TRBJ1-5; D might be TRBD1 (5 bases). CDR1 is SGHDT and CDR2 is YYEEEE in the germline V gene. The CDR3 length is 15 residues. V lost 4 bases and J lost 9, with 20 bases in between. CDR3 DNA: TGTGCCAGCAGCCCCGGGACCATGGGAGGGGCGCCCCAGCATTTT. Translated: CASSPGTMGGAPQHF.

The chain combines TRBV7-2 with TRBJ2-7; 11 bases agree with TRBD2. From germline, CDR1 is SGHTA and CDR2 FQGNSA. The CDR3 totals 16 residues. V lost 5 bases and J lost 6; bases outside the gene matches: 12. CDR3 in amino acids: CASSHRLLAGEAEQYF. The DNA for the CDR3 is TGTGCCAGCAGCCACCGACTACTAGCGGGAGAAGCCGAGCAGTACTTC.

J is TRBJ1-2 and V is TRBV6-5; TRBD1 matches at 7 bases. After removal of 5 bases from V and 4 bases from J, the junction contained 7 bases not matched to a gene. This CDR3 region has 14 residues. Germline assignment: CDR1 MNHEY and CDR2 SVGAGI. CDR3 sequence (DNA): TGTGCCAGCAGTCTAAGTGGGACAGCCTATGGCTACACCTTC. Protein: CASSLSGTAYGYTF.

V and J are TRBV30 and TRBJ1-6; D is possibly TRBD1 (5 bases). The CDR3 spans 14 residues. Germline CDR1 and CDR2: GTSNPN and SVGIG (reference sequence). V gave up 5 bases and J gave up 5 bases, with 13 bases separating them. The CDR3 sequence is CAWRPGLNNSPLHF. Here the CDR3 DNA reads TGTGCCTGGCGACCGGGACTCAATAATTCACCCCTCCACTTT.

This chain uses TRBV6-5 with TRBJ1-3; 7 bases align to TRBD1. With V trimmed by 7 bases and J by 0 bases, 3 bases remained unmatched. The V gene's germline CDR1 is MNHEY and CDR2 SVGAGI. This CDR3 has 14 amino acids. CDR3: CASTGTASGNTIYF. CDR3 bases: TGTGCCAGCACCGGGACAGCCTCTGGAAACACCATATATTTT.

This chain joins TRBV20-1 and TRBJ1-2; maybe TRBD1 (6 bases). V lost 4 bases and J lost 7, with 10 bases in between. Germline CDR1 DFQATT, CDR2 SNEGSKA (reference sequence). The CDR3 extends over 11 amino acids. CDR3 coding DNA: TGCAGTGCTACGACAGGAGGTGGCTACACCTTC. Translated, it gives CSATTGGGYTF.

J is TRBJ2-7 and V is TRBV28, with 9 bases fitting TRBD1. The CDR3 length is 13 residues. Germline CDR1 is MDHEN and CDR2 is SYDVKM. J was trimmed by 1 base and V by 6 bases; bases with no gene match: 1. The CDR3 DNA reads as TGTGCCAGCAGGGGACAGGGTTCCTACGAGCAGTACTTC. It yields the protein CASRGQGSYEQYF.